This TCR beta chain was found in a study of human T cells and chemical hapten exposure. TCRdb re-called the RACE reads with MiXCR, one entry per CDR3 protein. The table records roughly 250,000 distinct CDR3 sequences, 8.6% of them present only once. The time point: pre-sensitization, week 0. Treatment reported: therapeutic diphenylcyclopropenone sensitization with weekly scalp DPC. In germline, CDR1 is SNHLY, CDR2 FYNNEI. V was clipped by 6 bases and J by 5 bases, with 16 bases between them. The CDR3 is 14 residues long. The receptor was isolated from a woman in her thirties or forties with alopecia areata. Some clones in this sample may be carry-over from other donors' samples. The chain uses TRBV2 and TRBJ1-1, with a weak D call TRBD1 (5 bases). Material: whole blood, obtained in connection with sensitization to the hapten diphenylcyclopropenone (DPC). CDR3 nucleotides: TGTGCCAGCAGCCCGGGGGTAGTAGCGACTGAAGCTTTCTTT. As protein: CASSPGVVATEAFF.